This T cell receptor (beta chain) was sequenced during a study of blood T cell repertoires in COVID-19. At the level of the study: The origin of the acute and convalescent COVID-19 samples was the United States, Italy and Spain.

Methods used by the authors: The authors estimated nucleated cell counts from reference gene primer amplification. The table came from immunoSEQ multiplex PCR; TCRdb's copy has only in-frame clones and leaves some out. V and J calls and clone size are those listed in that table; D and trimming were worked out from the DNA. Of approximately 200,000 clones detected, roughly 88% appear once; the ten largest clones hold around 1.6%. What was sequenced was peripheral blood. This clonotype was sampled from a man aged 18 to 35 with active or convalescent COVID-19.

Written as DNA, the CDR3 is TGTGCCACCAGTGACCCGCGGAGTGGCGACACTGAAGCTTTCTTT. Its protein is CATSDPRSGDTEAFF. V is TRBV24-1 and J is TRBJ1-1; D is unresolved. This CDR3 comprises 15 residues. CDR1 and CDR2 (germline): KGHDR, SFDVKD. With 4 bases removed from V and 3 bases from J, the gap between germline ends came to 14 bases.